Presented here are 27 T cell receptor beta chains from one specimen sequenced in a study of T cells in Graves' hyperthyroidism and ophthalmopathy. RNA transcripts were the template for amplifying TCR beta CDR3 regions. TCR CDR3 regions were first amplified by RT-PCR with HTBI primers. TCRdb recomputed calls from the multiplex PCR reads with MiXCR, one row per CDR3 protein. The table has approximately 510,000 distinct CDR3 sequences, roughly 20% seen once. Sequences were obtained from blood. The receptors stem from a man aged 18 to 30 with Graves' hyperthyroidism.

As for this clonotype: With a much larger clone just one base away, this may be a read error. V is TRBV28 and J is TRBJ2-2; tentatively, D is TRBD1 (6 bases). Germline CDR1 reads MDHEN; CDR2 reads SYDVKM. The CDR3 runs 15 residues. This CDR3 is CASKSGHSLIGELCF. The CDR3 nucleotides are TGTGCCAGCAAATCGGGACATAGTCTCATCGGGGAGCTGTGTTTT.

This chain joins TRBV28 and TRBJ2-5; D remains ambiguous. This CDR3 region has 12 residues. Germline V CDR1 and CDR2: MDHEN, SYDVKM. V lost 1 base, J lost 5 bases, and 5 bases lay in between. CDR3 in amino acids: CASSLSFETQYF. The DNA for the CDR3 is TGTGCCAGCAGTTTATCCTTTGAGACCCAGTACTTC.

The sample holds one count of this clonotype. The V and J genes are TRBV6-1 and TRBJ2-5, with D perhaps matching TRBD2 (6 bases). CDR3 size: 15 residues. CDR1 is MNHNS, CDR2 SASEGT, per germline. The V and J ends lost 6 bases and 0 bases respectively, with 14 bases between them. As DNA, the CDR3 is TGTGCCAGCAGCACCGCTAGCGACCACCAAGAGACCCAGTACTTC. It specifies CASSTASDHQETQYF.

At least ten counts were recorded for this clonotype. V is TRBV6-1 and J is TRBJ1-5, with D perhaps TRBD1 (6 bases). The CDR3 contains 16 residues. V was cut by 6 bases and J by 0 bases, with 15 bases left in between. CDR1 MNHNS and CDR2 SASEGT come from the germline V gene. The CDR3 sequence: CASREQGGDSNQPQHF. The CDR3 coding sequence is TGTGCCAGCAGGGAACAGGGAGGAGATAGCAATCAGCCCCAGCATTTT.

This clonotype came up a few times. This chain connects TRBV10-3 to TRBJ2-7; 7 bases fit TRBD1. The germline V gene encodes CDR1 ENHRY and CDR2 SYGVKD. V lost 8 bases, J lost 1 base, and 5 bases stayed unmatched. The CDR3 runs to 13 residues. The CDR3 sequence is CAIEAGGSYEQYF. The CDR3 DNA sequence: TGTGCCATCGAAGCAGGGGGTTCCTACGAGCAGTACTTC.

V and J are TRBV9 and TRBJ2-7; perhaps TRBD2 as D (6 bases). CDR1 and CDR2 from the germline V gene are SGDLS and YYNGEE. The V gene lost 3 bases and the J gene lost 3 bases, with 13 bases spanning the gap. The length of the CDR3 is 14 residues. CDR3 sequence: CASSERDFVYEQYF. CDR3 coding DNA: TGTGCCAGCAGCGAGAGGGACTTCGTCTACGAGCAGTACTTC.

This clonotype occurred many times. This chain connects TRBV12-3 or TRBV12-4 to TRBJ1-2; D not certain. This CDR3 region has 13 residues. The ends were cut back, 2 bases at V and 4 bases at J, with 8 bases in the middle. For the CDR3, the DNA is TGTGCCAGCAGTTTAAGTCAGGTCTATGGCTACACCTTC. Residues: CASSLSQVYGYTF.

This clonotype was observed a few times. The rearrangement uses TRBV9 and TRBJ2-7, with TRBD2 matching over 11 bases. V trimming: 2 bases; J trimming: 4 bases; junction bases outside the gene matches: 5. This CDR3 is built from 15 residues. Looked up from germline, CDR1 is SGDLS and CDR2 is YYNGEE. The CDR3 loop reads CASSVSGGAVYEQYF. CDR3 nucleotide sequence: TGTGCCAGCAGCGTTAGCGGGGGGGCGGTGTACGAGCAGTACTTC.

The chain uses TRBV7-2 and TRBJ1-1; 7 positions agree with TRBD1. The V and J ends lost 5 bases and 0 bases, in that order; junction bases with no gene match: 3. Germline V gene lookup returns CDR1 SGHTA and CDR2 FQGNSA. This CDR3 is 14 amino acids long. The CDR3 sequence: CASSKQGMNTEAFF. Written as DNA, the CDR3 is TGTGCCAGCAGCAAACAGGGGATGAACACTGAAGCTTTCTTT. Full variable domain (rest looked up from reference TRBV7-2 and TRBJ1-1): GAGVSQSPSNKVTEKGKDVELRCDPISGHTALYWYRQSLGQGLEFLIYFQGNSAPDKSGLPSDRFSAERTGGSVSTLTIQRTQQEDSAVYLCASSKQGMNTEAFFGQGTRLTVV.

The chain has TRBV5-5 and TRBJ2-7; TRBD2 agrees at 8 bases. The junction had 9 bases not matched to a gene; V was cut back by 6 bases and J by 7 bases. This CDR3 is built from 13 residues. The germline V gene has CDR1 SGHKS and CDR2 YYEKEE (reference sequence). CDR3 loop: CASTLGGEWEQYF. In DNA, the CDR3 is TGTGCCAGCACTCTCGGGGGGGAGTGGGAGCAGTACTTC.

CDR3: CAWRPPWGASHGYTF. DNA for the CDR3: TGTGCCTGGAGACCACCCTGGGGGGCCAGTCATGGCTACACCTTC. The chain joins TRBV30 to TRBJ1-2; TRBD1 might be the D (6 bases). Germline-derived CDR1 and CDR2 are GTSNPN and SVGIG (reference sequence). The V gene lost 3 bases and the J gene lost 6 bases, with 20 bases spanning the gap. The CDR3 runs to 15 residues.

CDR3 sequence reads: CASSLVSQWEWGSYEQYF. CDR3 DNA sequence: TGTGCCAGCAGCTTAGTATCCCAATGGGAATGGGGCTCCTACGAGCAGTACTTC. The V gene is TRBV11-2, the J gene TRBJ2-7; D is unresolved. The CDR3 contains 18 residues. The germline V gene encodes CDR1 SGHAT and CDR2 FQNNGV. With 1 base removed from V and 0 bases from J, the gap between germline ends came to 19 bases. Filled out from reference TRBV11-2 and TRBJ2-7, the complete variable domain reads EAGVAQSPRYKIIEKRQSVAFWCNPISGHATLYWYQQILGQGPKLLIQFQNNGVVDDSQLPKDRFSAERLKGVDSTLKIQPAKLEDSAVYLCASSLVSQWEWGSYEQYFGPGTRLTVT.

This clonotype was seen at least ten times. The chain recombines TRBV10-3 with TRBJ2-3; the D is unclear. V was shortened by 0 bases and J by 2 bases, with 3 bases between the two germline ends. CDR3 length: 13 amino acids. CDR1 ENHRY and CDR2 SYGVKD come from the germline V gene. The CDR3 region is CAISESTTDTQYF. The CDR3 coding sequence is TGTGCCATCAGTGAGTCTACCACAGATACGCAGTATTTT.

This clonotype appeared many times. The chain has TRBV30 and TRBJ2-2; 7 bases fit TRBD1. The CDR3 length is 12 residues. CDR1 GTSNPN and CDR2 SVGIG come from the germline V gene (reference sequence). For the CDR3, the DNA is TGTGCTTCTAAGACAGGGACCGGGGAGCTGTTTTTT. Translation: CASKTGTGELFF.

In its sample, this clonotype was seen a few times. This rearrangement joins TRBV2 to TRBJ1-4; 9 nucleotides line up with TRBD1. Unmatched junction bases numbered 12, after V lost 6 bases and J lost 7 bases. CDR3 length: 16 amino acids. In germline, CDR1 is SNHLY, CDR2 FYNNEI. The CDR3 DNA follows: TGTGCCAGCAGGGTGGGACAGGGCGGCGTAACTGAAAAACTGTTTTTT. Protein: CASRVGQGGVTEKLFF.

This clonotype appeared many times. The rearrangement uses TRBV2 and TRBJ1-5; no clear D. The CDR3 extends over 13 amino acids. Germline values: CDR1 SNHLY, CDR2 FYNNEI. Trimming stripped 7 bases from V and 5 bases from J, with 12 bases between. DNA of the CDR3: TGTGCCAGCAACGAGGTCGGCGATCAGCCCCAGCATTTT. Encoded protein: CASNEVGDQPQHF.

This clonotype has a handful of counts. The gene calls are TRBV14 and TRBJ2-7; 8 nucleotides agree with TRBD1. CDR1 and CDR2 (germline): SGHDN, FVKESK. The CDR3 contains 16 residues. V trimming: 4 bases; J trimming: 3 bases; junction bases outside the gene matches: 11. The CDR3 DNA follows: TGTGCCAGCAGCCGGTGGGAACAGGGGGAAGGCTACGAGCAGTACTTC. This codes for CASSRWEQGEGYEQYF.

This clonotype was counted a few times. The chain combines TRBV30 with TRBJ1-1, with D hard to call. Germline CDR1 is GTSNPN and CDR2 is SVGIG (reference sequence). V lost 0 bases and J lost 3, with 14 bases in between. This CDR3 has 15 residues. Written as DNA, the CDR3 is TGTGCCTGGAGTGTACGTTCAAAGGGTTACACTGAAGCTTTCTTT. Its translation is CAWSVRSKGYTEAFF.

The V gene is TRBV12-3 or TRBV12-4, the J gene TRBJ1-2; 7 bases line up with TRBD1. The CDR3 loop spans 14 amino acids. V dropped 6 bases and J dropped 1; count of bases not matched to a gene: 5. The CDR3 loop is CASRRDSSNYGYTF. CDR3 in DNA: TGTGCCAGCAGGCGGGACAGTAGTAACTATGGCTACACCTTC.

This clonotype was observed at least ten times. The genes are TRBV28 and TRBJ1-1; 7 nucleotides line up with TRBD1. Germline assignment: CDR1 MDHEN and CDR2 SYDVKM. The CDR3 consists of 15 residues. After removal of 5 bases from V and 4 bases from J, the junction contained 10 bases not matched to a gene. The CDR3 protein is CASSARDSYTTEAFF. The CDR3 bases are TGTGCCAGCAGTGCTCGGGACAGCTACACCACTGAAGCTTTCTTT.

This clonotype was picked up many times. The chain joins TRBV28 to TRBJ2-7; D is undetermined. CDR1 MDHEN and CDR2 SYDVKM come from the germline V gene. The CDR3 is 14 amino acids. V shed 6 bases and J shed 0 bases, with 12 bases lying between them. Here the CDR3 reads CASRTDVSSYEQYF. CDR3 sequence (DNA): TGTGCCAGCAGGACCGACGTATCCTCCTACGAGCAGTACTTC.

The table lists this clonotype with many counts. This sequence joins TRBV6-2 or TRBV6-3 and TRBJ1-5; the match to TRBD1 covers 8 bases. The CDR3 extends over 19 amino acids. With V trimmed by 5 bases and J by 1 base, 16 bases remained unmatched. Germline V gene data show CDR1 as MNHEY and CDR2 as SVGEGT. The CDR3, as DNA: TGTGCCAGCAGTCTGACAGGGGTCGGTTCGGGGATGAGCAATCAGCCCCAGCATTTT. Residues: CASSLTGVGSGMSNQPQHF.

This clonotype was seen only a few times. The CDR3 is CSVSDSGRNTEAFF. CDR3 in DNA: TGCAGCGTTTCGGATTCCGGGAGAAACACTGAAGCTTTCTTT. The rearrangement links TRBV29-1 to TRBJ1-1; D gene unclear. Trimming removed 5 bases from V and 2 bases from J, with 15 bases in between. This CDR3 has 14 amino acids. Per germline, CDR1 SQVTM and CDR2 ANQGSEA. Based on the CDR3 plus reference TRBV29-1 and TRBJ1-1, the full variable domain is SAVISQKPSRDICQRGTSLTIQCQVDSQVTMMFWYRQQPGQSLTLIATANQGSEATYESGFVIDKFPISRPNLTFSTLTVSNMSPEDSSIYLCSVSDSGRNTEAFFGQGTRLTVV.

This clonotype was detected ten times or more. The V call is TRBV11-2, the J call TRBJ2-2; D not resolved. V was pared by 5 bases and J by 7 bases, with 5 bases between. Germline V gives CDR1 SGHAT, CDR2 FQNNGV. The CDR3 loop spans 11 amino acids. CDR3 sequence: CASSLNGELFF. For the CDR3, the DNA is TGTGCCAGCAGCCTCAACGGGGAGCTGTTTTTT.

The chain couples TRBV6-1 to TRBJ1-5, with D tentatively TRBD1 (5 bases). V dropped 4 bases and J dropped 2 bases, with 9 bases sitting between them. The CDR3 totals 14 residues. Germline CDR1 MNHNS, CDR2 SASEGT. CDR3 loop: CASSGGAGNQPQHF. CDR3 nucleotide sequence: TGTGCCAGCAGTGGGGGCGCCGGCAATCAGCCCCAGCATTTT.

This clonotype turned up a few times. The V call is TRBV30, the J call TRBJ1-1; no clear D. The germline V gene has CDR1 GTSNPN and CDR2 SVGIG (reference sequence). This CDR3 is built from 14 residues. Trimming left V 0 bases short and J 6 bases short, with 14 bases between. CDR3 in amino acids: CAWSVLVSGPEAFF. The CDR3 DNA follows: TGTGCCTGGAGTGTACTAGTAAGCGGCCCTGAAGCTTTCTTT.

This clonotype appeared many times. This rearrangement joins TRBV4-1 to TRBJ1-1, with a possible D match to TRBD1 (5 bases). In germline, CDR1 is MGHRA, CDR2 YSYEKL. V dropped 4 bases and J dropped 2 bases, with 8 bases sitting between them. There are 13 residues in the CDR3. The CDR3 is CASSPGKNTEAFF. CDR3 in DNA: TGCGCCAGCAGCCCAGGGAAAAACACTGAAGCTTTCTTT.